This passage covers 22 T cell receptor beta chains from one sample sequenced in a study of T cell responses to AZD1222 COVID-19 vaccine. Here immunoSEQ multiplex PCR was the method, and the copy in TCRdb shows in-frame clones only, minus some. The data show roughly 140,000 clones, with around 88% seen just once and less than 15% held by the top ten. This specimen consisted of peripheral blood, obtained on day 0 of AZD1222 vaccination. Receptors were obtained from an adult in good health.

The rearrangement links TRBV5-1 to TRBJ1-4; 7 bases match TRBD1. This CDR3 has 13 residues. The V and J ends lost 3 bases and 8 bases, in that order; junction bases with no gene match: 4. Germline loops: CDR1 SGHRS, CDR2 YFSETQ. CDR3 region: CASSWDSTEKLFF. The CDR3 bases are TGCGCCAGCAGCTGGGACAGTACCGAAAAACTGTTTTTT.

For the CDR3, the DNA is TGTGCCAGCAGCGTCCGGGCTCAGGCGGGCCAAGAGACCCAGTACTTC. This translates into CASSVRAQAGQETQYF. The rearrangement links TRBV9 to TRBJ2-5; TRBD2 is a possible D gene (5 bases). Germline V gene data show CDR1 as SGDLS and CDR2 as YYNGEE. V was pared by 2 bases and J by 1 base, with 15 bases between. This CDR3 contains 16 residues.

The gene calls are TRBV9 and TRBJ2-1; the D gene is possibly TRBD1 (6 bases). The CDR3 runs 16 residues. CDR1 SGDLS and CDR2 YYNGEE come from the germline V gene. The V gene lost 0 bases and the J gene lost 4 bases, with 14 bases spanning the gap. CDR3 loop: CASSVGWGLGYNEQFF. For the CDR3, the DNA is TGTGCCAGCAGCGTAGGATGGGGGCTAGGGTACAATGAGCAGTTCTTC.

This clone appeared a few times. The chain joins TRBV5-1 to TRBJ1-1, with D possibly TRBD1 on 6 matching bases. The CDR3 is 13 residues long. V was pared by 0 bases and J by 8 bases, with 11 bases between. Per germline, CDR1 SGHRS and CDR2 YFSETQ. CDR3 coding DNA: TGCGCCAGCAGCTTGGGAAGGGGGGAGGAAGCTTTCTTT. This encodes CASSLGRGEEAFF.

This clone was seen just once. The genes are TRBV2 and TRBJ2-7; D may match TRBD1 or TRBD2 (6 bases each). V shed 0 bases and J shed 4 bases, with 13 bases lying between them. Per germline, CDR1 SNHLY and CDR2 FYNNEI. This CDR3 has 15 amino acids. The CDR3 is CASSEAPGGTYEQYF. The CDR3 coding sequence is TGTGCCAGCAGTGAAGCTCCCGGGGGCACATACGAGCAGTACTTC.

J is TRBJ2-1 and V is TRBV2; a weak D match, TRBD1 (6 bases). Germline CDR1 reads SNHLY; CDR2 reads FYNNEI. CDR3 length equals 13 residues. Deletions cut 7 bases from V and 8 bases from J, with 15 bases between. DNA for the CDR3: TGTGCCAGCACTAAACAGGGTTTGGATGAGCAGTTCTTC. This gives the protein CASTKQGLDEQFF.

The V and J genes are TRBV28 and TRBJ2-7; 7 nucleotides agree with TRBD1. The CDR3 is 15 residues long. CDR1 MDHEN and CDR2 SYDVKM come from the germline V gene. Trimming at V came to 5 bases and at J to 0 bases, leaving 7 bases not matched to a gene. In DNA form, the CDR3 reads TGTGCCAGCAGTCAGCCGGGACAGAGCTCCTACGAGCAGTACTTC. This codes for CASSQPGQSSYEQYF.

V gene TRBV4-1 combines with J gene TRBJ1-5; D possibly corresponds to TRBD1 (6 bases). Trimming shortened V by 0 bases and J by 3 bases, and 24 bases separated the two germline ends. This CDR3 is 20 amino acids long. In germline, CDR1 is MGHRA, CDR2 YSYEKL. Here the CDR3 DNA reads TGCGCCAGCAGCCAAGATCCCCGAAGATCCCGGACAGCGGACAATCAGCCCCAGCATTTT. Its translation: CASSQDPRRSRTADNQPQHF.

CDR3 region: CASSLEVRTGGQLKNGYTF. The CDR3 DNA sequence: TGTGCCAGCAGCTTAGAGGTGAGGACAGGAGGACAGTTGAAGAATGGCTACACCTTC. The V call is TRBV7-8, the J call TRBJ1-2; 7 nucleotides agree with TRBD1. Germline trimming cut 1 base from V and 6 bases from J; bases unmatched to any gene: 20. Germline-derived CDR1 and CDR2 are SGHVS and FQNEAQ. The CDR3 has 19 amino acids. The variable domain in full, completed from reference TRBV7-8 and TRBJ1-2, reads GAGVSQSPRYKVAKRGQDVALRCDPISGHVSLFWYQQALGQGPEFLTYFQNEAQLDKSGLPSDRFFAERPEGSVSTLKIQRTQQEDSAVYLCASSLEVRTGGQLKNGYTFGSGTRLTVV.

This clone appeared a single time. The chain links TRBV2 to TRBJ2-3; tentative D call: TRBD1 (5 bases). The length of the CDR3 is 12 residues. The V end was cut by 7 bases, the J end by 6 bases, with 11 bases between. Per the germline V gene, CDR1 is SNHLY and CDR2 is FYNNEI. The CDR3 DNA reads TGTGCCAGCATTAGGGGTGGGGATACGCAGTATTTT. This codes for CASIRGGDTQYF.

The chain has TRBV19 and TRBJ2-6; 10 positions match TRBD1. After removal of 6 bases from V and 0 bases from J, the junction contained 5 bases not matched to a gene. This CDR3 region has 17 residues. Germline V gene data show CDR1 as LNHDA and CDR2 as SQIVND (reference sequence). In DNA, the CDR3 is TGTGCCAGTAGCGGGACAGGGGTAATCTCTGGGGCCAACGTCCTGACTTTC. Protein: CASSGTGVISGANVLTF.

This clone was observed a single time. V gene TRBV7-2 combines with J gene TRBJ1-4; D may be TRBD1 (5 bases). CDR1 SGHTA and CDR2 FQGNSA come from the germline V gene. V was shortened by 2 bases and J by 10 bases, with 8 bases between the two germline ends. This CDR3 comprises 12 residues. This CDR3 is CASSLYGGKLFF. In DNA form, the CDR3 reads TGTGCCAGCAGCTTATATGGGGGAAAACTGTTTTTT.

This clone appeared once. J is TRBJ1-3 and V is TRBV3-1 (or the pseudogene TRBV3-2); D gene unclear. The V gene lost 6 bases and the J gene lost 4 bases, with 7 bases spanning the gap. The CDR3 sequence is 12 residues long. From germline, CDR1 is LGHDT and CDR2 YNNKEL (reference sequence). The CDR3 DNA is TGTGCCAGCAGACCCGAGGGAAACACCATATATTTT. Its protein product is CASRPEGNTIYF.

This clone occurred once. The chain couples TRBV6-5 to TRBJ1-2, with D perhaps TRBD1 (5 bases). Germline CDR1 is MNHEY and CDR2 is SVGAGI. The CDR3 is 13 amino acids. With 6 bases removed from V and 4 bases from J, the gap between germline ends came to 12 bases. The CDR3 nucleotides are TGTGCCAGCAGCCTCGACAGAGTCTATGGCTACACCTTC. Amino acid sequence: CASSLDRVYGYTF.

The V call is TRBV7-9, the J call TRBJ1-6; 7 positions agree with TRBD1. The length of the CDR3 is 15 residues. Germline-derived CDR1 and CDR2 are SEHNR and FQNEAQ (reference sequence). V gave up 4 bases and J gave up 9 bases; unmatched junction bases: 9. CDR3 loop: CASSSRDRELSPLHF. CDR3 in DNA: TGTGCCAGCAGCTCTAGGGACAGAGAACTTTCACCCCTCCACTTT. The full variable domain, in which reference TRBV7-9 and TRBJ1-6 provide the parts outside the CDR3, is DTGVSQNPRHKITKRGQNVTFRCDPISEHNRLYWYRQTLGQGPEFLTYFQNEAQLEKSRLLSDRFSAERPKGSFSTLEIQRTEQGDSAMYLCASSSRDRELSPLHFGNGTRLTVT.

This chain connects TRBV19 to TRBJ1-5, with unresolved D. Germline V lookup: CDR1 LNHDA, CDR2 SQIVND (reference sequence). There are 17 residues in the CDR3. V was pared by 0 bases and J by 0 bases, with 12 bases between. The CDR3 here is CASSIDQKSYSNQPQHF. The CDR3 DNA is TGTGCCAGTAGTATAGATCAGAAGAGCTATAGCAATCAGCCCCAGCATTTT.

This clone showed up just a few times. The chain has TRBV6-5 and TRBJ1-1, with D possibly matching TRBD1 (5 bases). CDR3 length: 13 residues. The germline V gene has CDR1 MNHEY and CDR2 SVGAGI. V gave up 8 bases and J gave up 3 bases, with 13 bases separating them. The CDR3 loop reads CASGLRGDTEAFF. In DNA, the CDR3 is TGTGCCAGCGGCCTACGGGGGGACACTGAAGCTTTCTTT.

This clone was counted once. The junction departs from the called germline gene at one end, perhaps through a read error. This sequence joins TRBV7-7 and TRBJ2-7; D perhaps matches TRBD1 (5 bases). Germline lookup yields CDR1 SSHAT and CDR2 FNYEAQ (reference sequence). There are 15 residues in the CDR3. The CDR3 nucleotides are TGTGCTAGCAGCCCCCAGGGTGGCAGCATTCACGAGCAGTACTTC. It is translated as CASSPQGGSIHEQYF.

The rearrangement joins TRBV25-1 to TRBJ2-7; the D call may be TRBD1 or TRBD2 (5 bases each). CDR3 length equals 15 residues. With 3 bases removed from V and 0 bases from J, the gap between germline ends came to 12 bases. The germline V gene has CDR1 MGHDK and CDR2 SYGVNS. CDR3 region: CASSDPRGSSYEQYF. The CDR3 DNA follows: TGTGCCAGCAGTGATCCTCGGGGCAGCTCCTACGAGCAGTACTTC.

This rearrangement joins TRBV18 to TRBJ2-7; D possibly corresponds to TRBD2 (6 bases). Trimming removed 2 bases from V and 2 bases from J, with 10 bases in between. CDR1 and CDR2 (germline): KGHSH, LQKENI. This CDR3 region has 14 residues. CDR3 DNA: TGTGCCAGCTCACCATCGGAGGGAACCTACGAGCAGTACTTC. Protein product: CASSPSEGTYEQYF.

The chain is built from TRBV18 and TRBJ1-2; 9 positions agree with TRBD1. Germline V gene sequence: CDR1 KGHSH, CDR2 LQKENI. The J segment lost 8 bases and the V segment lost 6 bases, leaving 7 bases of the junction unmatched. CDR3 size: 13 residues. The CDR3 reads CASSPWTGEGYTF. CDR3 nucleotides: TGTGCCAGCTCTCCCTGGACAGGGGAAGGCTACACCTTC.

V and J are TRBV2 and TRBJ1-3; tentative D call: TRBD1 (5 bases). Germline CDR1 SNHLY, CDR2 FYNNEI. The CDR3 totals 13 residues. Trimming took 7 bases from V and 2 from J, leaving 9 bases between them. Written as DNA, the CDR3 is TGTGCCAGCATGTGGGGGGCTGGAAACACCATATATTTT. Its translation is CASMWGAGNTIYF.